This T cell receptor (beta chain) was obtained from a study of T cell repertoires in cytomegalovirus infection (dated by TCRdb to the late 2010s). Concerning the study at large: Peptide stimulations targeted recently identified HLA-C-restricted CMV epitopes, whose presentation resists viral immunomodulation, together with well-studied HLA-B-restricted epitopes. Because public TCR beta signatures pointed to carriage of CMV infection together with the matching HLA type, the HLA type of each donor mattered for the analysis.

The treatment or condition label corresponds to: in vitro stimulation with specific CMV peptide epitopes to enrich CMV-specific T cells. Concerning this clonotype itself: Its antigen is not yet known. Base qualities are not at hand, and no much larger clone is one base apart.

Sequencer: Illumina HiSeq 1500. The public reads were run again by TCRdb, first through fastp at Q25 and then through MiXCR, and only productive beta chains were kept. All rows with the same CDR3 protein become a single entry with the most common DNA and genes. The table for this sample lists approximately 120,000 distinct CDR3 sequences; roughly 32% of them were counted only once. Clones ranked in the top ten supply approximately 59% of the sample. Study-wide findings and limitations: In the ex vivo response, HLA-C-restricted CMV-specific TCR beta clonotypes were dominant, and in two of eight donors the single most frequent clonotype came from this HLA-C-restricted group. In both this cohort and an independent cohort of several hundred donors, the cumulative frequency of public TCR beta family members distinguished carriers of CMV infection plus the relevant HLA type.

V is cut by 0 bases and J by 10 bases, and the space between the germline ends is 13 bases. The germline V gene (reference sequence) provides CDR1 MNHEY and CDR2 SMNVEV. From its cysteine to its phenylalanine, the CDR3 spans 14 amino acids. The DNA shown is the 42-base CDR3, in frame from base 1. The rearrangement joined TRBV27 to TRBJ2-1, with the D gene not confidently named. The sequence was collected from a human donor in good health (CMV status not recorded). Some clones in this sample may be carry-over from other donors' samples. The specimen was CD8+ T cells from cultured PBMCs, collected from culture after CMV antigen stimulation. The CDR3 corresponds to CASSLSIGAGEQFF. The nucleotides read TGTGCCAGCAGTTTATCGATCGGCGCTGGGGAGCAGTTCTTC.